This T cell receptor (beta chain) came from a study of shared clonotypes between healthy human individuals. Sequencing used immunoSEQ multiplex PCR; TCRdb keeps in-frame clones, though not all of them. This table has millions of clones, 85% to 95% appearing once. The CDR3 totals 15 residues. Germline assignment: CDR1 SGHKS and CDR2 YYEKEE (reference sequence). J lost 4 bases, V lost 1 base, and 4 bases had no gene match. This clonotype originated in a man between 18 and 35 years old in good health. J is TRBJ2-1 and V is TRBV5-5; TRBD1 matches at 8 bases. The sample comprised naive CD4+ T cells sorted from blood. Subset in this sample: CD45RA+ positively selected. Here the CDR3 reads CASSLQGAFYNEQFF. The DNA of the CDR3 is TGTGCCAGCAGCTTGCAGGGGGCATTTTACAATGAGCAGTTCTTC.